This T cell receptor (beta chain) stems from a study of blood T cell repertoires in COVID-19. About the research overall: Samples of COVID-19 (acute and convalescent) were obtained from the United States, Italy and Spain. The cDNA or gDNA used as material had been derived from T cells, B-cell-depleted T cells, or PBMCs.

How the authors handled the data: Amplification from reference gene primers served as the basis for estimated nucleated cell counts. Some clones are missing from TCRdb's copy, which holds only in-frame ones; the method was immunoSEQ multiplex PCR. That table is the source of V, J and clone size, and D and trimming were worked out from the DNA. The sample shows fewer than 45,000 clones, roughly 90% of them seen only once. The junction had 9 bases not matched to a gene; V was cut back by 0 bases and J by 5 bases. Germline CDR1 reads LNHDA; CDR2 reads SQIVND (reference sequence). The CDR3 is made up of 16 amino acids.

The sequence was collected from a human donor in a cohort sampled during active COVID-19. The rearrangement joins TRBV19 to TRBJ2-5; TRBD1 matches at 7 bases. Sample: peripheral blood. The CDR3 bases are TGTGCCAGTAGTATAGACGGGACAGTTTTTTGGGAGACCCAGTACTTC. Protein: CASSIDGTVFWETQYF.